This T cell receptor (beta chain) appears in the sequencing data of a study of spatial heterogeneity in lung cancer. The CDR3 is made up of 16 amino acids. CDR1 is MNHEY and CDR2 is SVGAGI in the germline V gene. Deletions cut 0 bases from V and 0 bases from J, with 6 bases between. This clonotype was counted only a few times. Its specificity is not known. Study-wide findings and caveats: Resection saw ubiquitous expanded tumor TCRs appear in blood more than follow-up did.

The sample's time point: sample taken at primary tumor resection. Via MiXCR, TCRdb re-called the 5' RACE reads, giving one row per CDR3 protein. Here the sample spans 40,000 to 45,000 distinct CDR3 sequences, 6.8% being singletons. The sequencing here drew on PBMCs, taken at surgery. This chain uses TRBV6-5 with TRBJ2-6; weak D call: TRBD2 (6 bases). This receptor was obtained from a female donor with early-stage non-small cell lung cancer. This chain's CDR3 is CASSYSGGSGANVLTF. Here the CDR3 DNA reads TGTGCCAGCAGTTACTCGGGGGGCTCTGGGGCCAACGTCCTGACTTTC.